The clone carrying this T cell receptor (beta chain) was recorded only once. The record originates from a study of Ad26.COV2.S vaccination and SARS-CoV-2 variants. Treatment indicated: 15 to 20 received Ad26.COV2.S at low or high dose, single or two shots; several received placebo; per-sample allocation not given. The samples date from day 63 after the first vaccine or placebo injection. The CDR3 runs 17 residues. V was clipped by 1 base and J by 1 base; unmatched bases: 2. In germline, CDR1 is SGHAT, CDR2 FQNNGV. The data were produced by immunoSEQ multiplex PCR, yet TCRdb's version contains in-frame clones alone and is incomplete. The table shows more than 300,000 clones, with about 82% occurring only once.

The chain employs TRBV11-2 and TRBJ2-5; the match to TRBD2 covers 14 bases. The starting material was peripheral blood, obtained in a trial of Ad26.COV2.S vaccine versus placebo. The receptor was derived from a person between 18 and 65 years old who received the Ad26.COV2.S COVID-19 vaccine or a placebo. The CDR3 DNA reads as TGTGCCAGCAGCTTAGGGACTAGCGGGGGGATCCAAGAGACCCAGTACTTC. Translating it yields CASSLGTSGGIQETQYF.